This T cell receptor beta chain was identified during a study of blood T cell repertoires in COVID-19. Whole-study context: The cDNA or gDNA used as material had been derived from T cells, B-cell-depleted T cells, or PBMCs.

This CDR3 has 13 residues. Trimming cost V 0 bases and J 4 bases, with 7 bases left between them. The repertoire was sequenced with immunoSEQ multiplex PCR; TCRdb's copy has only in-frame clones and lacks some. The sample has over 250,000 clones; roughly 87% are singletons. The J gene is TRBJ2-7, the V gene TRBV12-3 or TRBV12-4, with a tentative D call TRBD2 (5 bases). The sequenced material came from peripheral blood. The receptor comes from a human donor in a cohort sampled during active COVID-19. The CDR3 loop reads CASSLAGEYEQYF. As DNA, the CDR3 is TGTGCCAGCAGTTTAGCGGGAGAATACGAGCAGTACTTC.